Given below is one T cell receptor (beta chain) in context. This receptor's antigen is unknown. Base qualities are missing; no much larger clone stands one base away. CDR1 is given as MNHNY and CDR2 as SVGAGI, both from the germline V gene (reference sequence). Its CDR3 holds 16 amino acids, cysteine through phenylalanine. Left in the record is the CDR3 DNA by itself, 48 bases read in frame from the first base. The V end gives up 5 bases and the J end 3 bases, leaving 11 bases in the junction not matched to a gene. This entry is derived from a study of shared clonotypes between healthy human individuals (dated by TCRdb to 2018 to 2021). The study in broad terms: The cohort included a few men and a couple of women between 18 and 49 years of age. Each donor's leukapheresis produced roughly between roughly 0.9 and 9 billion PBMCs. Blood TCR repertoires of five healthy adults were deeply sequenced to estimate repertoire size and the extent of clonotype sharing between individuals. For each donor, three plates each were used for CD4 naive and CD4 memory, two plates were used for CD8 naive, and one plate was used for CD8 memory. Libraries were prepared and TCR repertoires were sequenced by different laboratories using diverse techniques, in order to increase sequencing depth and limit assay-specific biases. Points the paper makes about the study in general: Sampling was limited to blood, and TCR repertoires in tissue likely differ from TCR repertoires in blood. Even with the large sequencing depth, rarefaction of the sorted-subset datasets indicated that sequencing was incomplete. Sharing across a few donors was observed for 4.5% to 6.5% of naive CD4, over 3% of naive CD8, over 2% of memory CD4, and about 0.38% of memory CD8 clonotypes. Estimated clonotype richness was generally larger for naive than for memory subsets. Because the study included only a small number of donors, the genetic and exposure-history diversity represented was limited. Based on pairwise subsampling, the degree of clonotype sharing among donors was expected to be affected by sequencing depth. Clonotypes shared by all four sorted-subset donors showed higher generation probabilities than non-shared clonotypes.

The donors were healthy, HIV-negative adults with no recently reported acute infections or vaccinations. Only Caucasian adults living in Nashville, Tennessee, USA were represented among the donors. CD4+ T cells were enriched by magnetic negative selection; naive cells were then positively selected on CD45RA, and the negative fraction formed the memory subset. Blood was collected by leukapheresis, and PBMCs were isolated by Ficoll-Histopaque density gradient centrifugation and then cryopreserved in liquid nitrogen vapor phase. Purity and quantity of every magnetically sorted T cell population were checked by analytical flow cytometry. From each sorted fraction, genomic DNA was isolated and quantified by UV absorbance on a Nanodrop 2000c. Using the deep immunoSEQ assay, TCR CDR3 regions were amplified from genomic DNA by multiplex PCR. For each cell subset, the extracted genomic DNA was distributed evenly across all wells of several immunoSEQ 96-well plates, and each plate served as one replicate. Each replicate PCR for sorted subsets received about 0.2 ug genomic DNA, equal to tens of thousands of T cell genomes. The purified libraries were quantified using a Qubit 3.0 fluorometer, sized with a Bioanalyzer 2100, and then quantified again using the KAPA Library Quantification kit. Every immunoSEQ 96-well plate was sequenced on a dedicated single-read 150-cycle Illumina NextSeq 550 flow cell. Processing in the source paper ran as follows. The immunoSEQ output contained only junctional sequences without quality scores, so filtering could not match that applied to full-length reads. To assign V/J genes and CDR3, sequences were annotated using PyIR, a Python wrapper for IgBLAST v1.9, with IMGT germline references. Reads were filtered out if the reads had weak V/J assignments (E-value above 1e-6), no CDR3, stop codons, out-of-frame junctions, or ambiguous translated residues. V3J clonotypes were defined as sequences sharing the same inferred V gene, J gene, and CDR3 amino acid sequence. Percentage overlap between repertoires was calculated by dividing the number of shared unique clonotypes by the size of the smaller repertoire. Richness of each repertoire was evaluated using RTK rarefaction, the Chao1 estimator, and Recon v2.1 estimates of unobserved clonotypes. Generation probabilities were computed with OLGA for all TCRbeta clonotypes obtained by the gDNA method from a few donors. Here the immuneACCESS table is served through TCRdb, limited to in-frame sequences with V and J called. Missing clones are a known gap in these copies; in checked studies unresolved V genes cover under half, and the rest lacks a known reason. V, J and clone size were drawn from that table, and D and trimming were deduced from the DNA. The sample table holds roughly 700,000 clones, of which around two thirds were seen once. The ten largest clones add up to less than 2% of the sample.

Source material: memory CD4+ T cells sorted from blood. The sample's cell subset or site label is to be understood as: CD45RA-negative fraction. Rearrangement joined TRBV6-6 to TRBJ2-7; 9 nucleotides in the junction match TRBD1. This receptor was obtained from a woman in her thirties in good health. The CDR3 is CASSQNLPGQGYEQYF. The bases read TGTGCCAGCAGTCAAAACTTACCGGGACAGGGCTACGAGCAGTACTTC.